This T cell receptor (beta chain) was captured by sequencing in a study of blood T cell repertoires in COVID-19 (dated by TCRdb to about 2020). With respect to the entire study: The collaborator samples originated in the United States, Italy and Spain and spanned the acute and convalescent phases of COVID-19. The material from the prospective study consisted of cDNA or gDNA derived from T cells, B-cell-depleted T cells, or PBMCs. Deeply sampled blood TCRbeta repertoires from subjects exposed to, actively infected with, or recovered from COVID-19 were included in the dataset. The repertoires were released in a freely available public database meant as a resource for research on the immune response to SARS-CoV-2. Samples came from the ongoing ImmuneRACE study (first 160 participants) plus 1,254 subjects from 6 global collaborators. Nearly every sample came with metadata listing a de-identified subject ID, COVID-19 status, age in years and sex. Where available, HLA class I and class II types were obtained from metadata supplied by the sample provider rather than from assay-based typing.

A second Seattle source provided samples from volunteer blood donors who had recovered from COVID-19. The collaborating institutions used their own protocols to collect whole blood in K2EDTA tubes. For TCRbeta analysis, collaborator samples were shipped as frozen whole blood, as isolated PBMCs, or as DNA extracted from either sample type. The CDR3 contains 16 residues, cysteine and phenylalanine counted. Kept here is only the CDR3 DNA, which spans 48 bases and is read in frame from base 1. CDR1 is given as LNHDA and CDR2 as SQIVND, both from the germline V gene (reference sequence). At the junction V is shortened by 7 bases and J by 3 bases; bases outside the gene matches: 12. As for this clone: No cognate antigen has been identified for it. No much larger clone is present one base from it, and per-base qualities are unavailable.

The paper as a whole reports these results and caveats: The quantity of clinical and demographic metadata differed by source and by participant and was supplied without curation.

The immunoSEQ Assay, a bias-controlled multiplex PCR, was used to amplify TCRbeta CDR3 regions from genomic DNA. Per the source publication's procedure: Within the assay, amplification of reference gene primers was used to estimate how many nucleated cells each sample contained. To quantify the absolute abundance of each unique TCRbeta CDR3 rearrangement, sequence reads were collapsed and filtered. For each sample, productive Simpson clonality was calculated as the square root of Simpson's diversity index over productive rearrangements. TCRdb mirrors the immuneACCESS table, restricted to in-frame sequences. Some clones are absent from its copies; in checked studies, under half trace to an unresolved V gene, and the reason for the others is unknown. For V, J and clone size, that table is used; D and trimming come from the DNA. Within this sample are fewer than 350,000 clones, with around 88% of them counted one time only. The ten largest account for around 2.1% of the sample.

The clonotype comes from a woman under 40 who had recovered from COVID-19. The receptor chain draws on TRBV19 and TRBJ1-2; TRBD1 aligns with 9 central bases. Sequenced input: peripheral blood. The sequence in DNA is TGTGCCAGTACCCCGGTAACGGACAGGGGCCACTATGGCTACACCTTC. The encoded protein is CASTPVTDRGHYGYTF.